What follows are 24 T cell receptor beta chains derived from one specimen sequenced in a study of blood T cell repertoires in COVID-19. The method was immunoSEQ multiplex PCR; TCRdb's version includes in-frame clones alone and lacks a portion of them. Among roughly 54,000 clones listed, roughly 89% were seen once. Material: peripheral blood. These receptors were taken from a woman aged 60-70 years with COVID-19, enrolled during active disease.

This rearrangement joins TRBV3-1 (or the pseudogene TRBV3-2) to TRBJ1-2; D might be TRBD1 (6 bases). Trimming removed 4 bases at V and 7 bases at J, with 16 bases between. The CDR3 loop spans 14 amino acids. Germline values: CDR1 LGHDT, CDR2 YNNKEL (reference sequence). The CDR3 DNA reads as TGTGCCAGCAGCCGGGACATCAACCTGGGTGGCTACACCTTC. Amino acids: CASSRDINLGGYTF.

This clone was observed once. CDR3 amino acids: CASMGPGQGIAAFF. The CDR3 DNA reads TGTGCCAGCATGGGCCCGGGACAGGGGATTGCGGCTTTCTTT. The chain joins TRBV6-5 to TRBJ1-1; the match to TRBD1 covers 10 bases. The CDR3 extends over 14 amino acids. Germline assignment: CDR1 MNHEY and CDR2 SVGAGI. Trimming cost V 7 bases and J 11 bases; bases outside gene matches: 13.

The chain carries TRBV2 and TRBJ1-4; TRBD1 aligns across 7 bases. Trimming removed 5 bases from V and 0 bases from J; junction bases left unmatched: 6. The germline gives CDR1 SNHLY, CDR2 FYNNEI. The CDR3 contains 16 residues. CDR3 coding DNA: TGTGCCAGCAGTACGGGACAGTTCCCAACTAATGAAAAACTGTTTTTT. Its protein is CASSTGQFPTNEKLFF.

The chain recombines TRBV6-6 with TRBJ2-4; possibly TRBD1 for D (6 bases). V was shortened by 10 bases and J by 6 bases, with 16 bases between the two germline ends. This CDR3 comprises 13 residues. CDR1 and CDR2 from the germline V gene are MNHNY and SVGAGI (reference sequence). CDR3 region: CATRSRDINIQYF. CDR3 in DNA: TGTGCCACCAGAAGCAGGGACATAAACATTCAGTACTTC.

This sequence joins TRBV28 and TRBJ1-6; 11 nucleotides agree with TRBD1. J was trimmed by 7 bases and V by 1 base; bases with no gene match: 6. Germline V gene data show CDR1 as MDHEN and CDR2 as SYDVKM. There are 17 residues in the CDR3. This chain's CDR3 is CASSLLSGQGANSPLHF. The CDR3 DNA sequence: TGTGCCAGCAGTTTATTAAGCGGACAGGGGGCGAATTCACCCCTCCACTTT. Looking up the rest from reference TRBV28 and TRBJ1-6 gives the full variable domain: DVKVTQSSRYLVKRTGEKVFLECVQDMDHENMFWYRQDPGLGLRLIYFSYDVKMKEKGDIPEGYSVSREKKERFSLILESASTNQTSMYLCASSLLSGQGANSPLHFGNGTRLTVT.

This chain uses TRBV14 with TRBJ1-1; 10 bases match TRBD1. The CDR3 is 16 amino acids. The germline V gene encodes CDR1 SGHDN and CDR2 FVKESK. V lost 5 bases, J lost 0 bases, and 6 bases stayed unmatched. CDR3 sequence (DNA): TGTGCCAGCAGCGCGGGACAGGGGATTGTGAACACTGAAGCTTTCTTT. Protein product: CASSAGQGIVNTEAFF.

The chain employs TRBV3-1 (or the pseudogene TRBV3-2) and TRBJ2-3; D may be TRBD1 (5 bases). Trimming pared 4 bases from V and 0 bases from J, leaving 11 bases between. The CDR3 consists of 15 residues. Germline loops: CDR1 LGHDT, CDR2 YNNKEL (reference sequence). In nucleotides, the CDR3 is TGTGCCAGCAGCCTGGGGCGGAAAAGCACAGATACGCAGTATTTT. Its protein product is CASSLGRKSTDTQYF.

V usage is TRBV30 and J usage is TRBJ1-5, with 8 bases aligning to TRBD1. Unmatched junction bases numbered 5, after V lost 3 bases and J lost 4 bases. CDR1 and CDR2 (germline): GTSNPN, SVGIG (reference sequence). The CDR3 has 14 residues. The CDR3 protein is CAWRAGGENQPQHF. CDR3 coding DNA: TGTGCCTGGAGGGCAGGGGGCGAAAATCAGCCCCAGCATTTT.

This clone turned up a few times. In nucleotides, the CDR3 is TGTGCCAGCAGGCCCGCGGGATCAGAGGAGCAGTACTTC. This codes for CASRPAGSEEQYF. V and J are TRBV27 and TRBJ2-7, with a weak D call TRBD2 (6 bases). Trimming took 6 bases from V and 7 from J, leaving 16 bases between them. This CDR3 is built from 13 residues. Germline-derived CDR1 and CDR2 are MNHEY and SMNVEV (reference sequence).

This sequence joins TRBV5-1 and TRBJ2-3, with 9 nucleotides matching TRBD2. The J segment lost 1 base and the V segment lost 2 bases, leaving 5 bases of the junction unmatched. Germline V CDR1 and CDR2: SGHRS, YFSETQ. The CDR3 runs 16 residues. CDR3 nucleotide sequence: TGCGCCAGCAGCTTCGGTCGGACTAGCGGCACAGATACGCAGTATTTT. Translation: CASSFGRTSGTDTQYF. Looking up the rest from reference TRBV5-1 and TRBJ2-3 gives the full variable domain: KAGVTQTPRYLIKTRGQQVTLSCSPISGHRSVSWYQQTPGQGLQFLFEYFSETQRNKGNFPGRFSGRQFSNSRSEMNVSTLELGDSALYLCASSFGRTSGTDTQYFGPGTRLTVL.

The CDR3 nucleotides are TGCGCCAGCAGCCCGGGACAGCAGATTTACGAGCAGTACTTC. Its protein product is CASSPGQQIYEQYF. This chain uses TRBV5-1 with TRBJ2-7; 7 bases line up with TRBD1. The length of the CDR3 is 14 residues. V dropped 4 bases and J dropped 4; count of bases not matched to a gene: 8. Germline V gene sequence: CDR1 SGHRS, CDR2 YFSETQ. Using reference TRBV5-1 and TRBJ2-7 for the parts outside the CDR3, the full variable domain is KAGVTQTPRYLIKTRGQQVTLSCSPISGHRSVSWYQQTPGQGLQFLFEYFSETQRNKGNFPGRFSGRQFSNSRSEMNVSTLELGDSALYLCASSPGQQIYEQYFGPGTRLTVT.

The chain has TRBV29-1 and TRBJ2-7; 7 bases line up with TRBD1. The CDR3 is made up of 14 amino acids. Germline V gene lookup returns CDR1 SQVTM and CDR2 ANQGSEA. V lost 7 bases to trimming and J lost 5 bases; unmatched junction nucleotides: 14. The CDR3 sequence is CSGRVGGASHEQYF. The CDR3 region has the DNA TGCAGCGGCAGGGTAGGGGGCGCATCCCACGAGCAGTACTTC.

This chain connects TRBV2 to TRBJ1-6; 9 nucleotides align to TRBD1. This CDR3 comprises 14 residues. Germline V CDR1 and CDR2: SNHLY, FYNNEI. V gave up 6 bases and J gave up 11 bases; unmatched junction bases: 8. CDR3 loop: CASSKGQGITPLHF. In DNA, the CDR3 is TGTGCCAGCAGCAAGGGACAGGGTATTACACCCCTCCACTTT.

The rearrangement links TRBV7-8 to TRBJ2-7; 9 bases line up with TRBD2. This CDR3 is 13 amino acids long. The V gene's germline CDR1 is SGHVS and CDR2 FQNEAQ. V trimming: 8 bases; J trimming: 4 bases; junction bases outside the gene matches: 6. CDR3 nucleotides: TGTGCCAGCGGCCATAGCGGGAGTTACGAGCAGTACTTC. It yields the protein CASGHSGSYEQYF.

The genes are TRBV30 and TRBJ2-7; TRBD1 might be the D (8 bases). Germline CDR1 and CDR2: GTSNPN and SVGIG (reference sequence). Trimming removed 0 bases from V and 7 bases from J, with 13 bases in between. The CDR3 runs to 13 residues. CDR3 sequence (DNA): TGTGCCTGGAGTGTAACAGGGGGAGGGGAGCAGTACTTC. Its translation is CAWSVTGGGEQYF.

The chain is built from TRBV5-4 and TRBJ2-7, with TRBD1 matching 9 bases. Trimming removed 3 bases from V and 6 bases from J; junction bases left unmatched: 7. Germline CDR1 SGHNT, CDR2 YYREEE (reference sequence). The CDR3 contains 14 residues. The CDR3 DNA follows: TGTGCCAGCAGCTATAACAGGGGGCGGGGCGAGCAGTACTTC. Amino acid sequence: CASSYNRGRGEQYF.

CDR3 sequence: CASSGLPGTGFEKLFF. CDR3 coding DNA: TGTGCCAGCAGCGGACTGCCCGGGACAGGTTTCGAAAAACTGTTTTTT. This chain links TRBV5-4 with TRBJ1-4, with 8 positions matching TRBD1. This CDR3 has 16 residues. V shed 4 bases and J 8 bases; nucleotides not matched to a gene: 13. The V gene's germline CDR1 is SGHNT and CDR2 YYREEE (reference sequence). The full variable domain, with the rest looked up from reference TRBV5-4 and TRBJ1-4, is ETGVTQSPTHLIKTRGQQVTLRCSSQSGHNTVSWYQQALGQGPQFIFQYYREEENGRGNFPPRFSGLQFPNYSSELNVNALELDDSALYLCASSGLPGTGFEKLFFGSGTQLSVL.

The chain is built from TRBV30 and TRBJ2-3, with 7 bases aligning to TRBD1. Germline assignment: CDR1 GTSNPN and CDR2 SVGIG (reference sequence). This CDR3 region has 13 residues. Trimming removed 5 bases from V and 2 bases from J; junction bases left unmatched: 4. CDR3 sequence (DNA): TGTGCCTGGGGGACAGACGCCACAGATACGCAGTATTTT. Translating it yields CAWGTDATDTQYF.

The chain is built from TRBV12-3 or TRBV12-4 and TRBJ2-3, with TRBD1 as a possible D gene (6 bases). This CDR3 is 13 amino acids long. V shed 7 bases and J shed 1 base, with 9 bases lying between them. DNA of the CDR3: TGTGCCAGCACCCCAGGGGGCACAGATACGCAGTATTTT. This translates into CASTPGGTDTQYF.

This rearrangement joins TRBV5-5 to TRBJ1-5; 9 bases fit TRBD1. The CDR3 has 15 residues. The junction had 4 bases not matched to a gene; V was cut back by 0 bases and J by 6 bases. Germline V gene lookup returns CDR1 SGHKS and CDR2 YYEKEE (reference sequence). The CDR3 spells CASSLEQGAGQPQHF. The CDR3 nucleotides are TGTGCCAGCAGCTTGGAACAGGGGGCCGGTCAGCCCCAGCATTTT.

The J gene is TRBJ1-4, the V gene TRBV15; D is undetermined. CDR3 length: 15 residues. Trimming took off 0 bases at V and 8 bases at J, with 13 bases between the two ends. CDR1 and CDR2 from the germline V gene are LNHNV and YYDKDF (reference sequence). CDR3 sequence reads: CATSRDRPSGEKLFF. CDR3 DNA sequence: TGTGCCACCAGCAGAGATCGGCCGTCGGGGGAAAAACTGTTTTTT. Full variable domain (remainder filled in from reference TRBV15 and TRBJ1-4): DAMVIQNPRYQVTQFGKPVTLSCSQTLNHNVMYWYQQKSSQAPKLLFHYYDKDFNNEADTPDNFQSRRPNTSFCFLDIRSPGLGDTAMYLCATSRDRPSGEKLFFGSGTQLSVL.

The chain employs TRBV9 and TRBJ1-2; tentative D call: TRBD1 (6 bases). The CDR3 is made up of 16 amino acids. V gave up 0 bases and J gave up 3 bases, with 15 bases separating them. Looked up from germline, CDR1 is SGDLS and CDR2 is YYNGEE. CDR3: CASSVGVNSGDYGYTF. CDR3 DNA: TGTGCCAGCAGCGTAGGGGTAAATTCAGGGGACTATGGCTACACCTTC.

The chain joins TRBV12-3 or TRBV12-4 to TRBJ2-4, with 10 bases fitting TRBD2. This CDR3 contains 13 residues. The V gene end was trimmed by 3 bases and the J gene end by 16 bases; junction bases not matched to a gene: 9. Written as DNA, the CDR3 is TGTGCCAGCAGTTTCTCAAAATCTAGCGGGGGTTACTTC. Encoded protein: CASSFSKSSGGYF.

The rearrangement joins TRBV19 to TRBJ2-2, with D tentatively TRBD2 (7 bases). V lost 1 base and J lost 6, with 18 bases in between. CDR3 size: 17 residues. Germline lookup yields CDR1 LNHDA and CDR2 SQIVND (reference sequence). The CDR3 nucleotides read TGTGCCAGTAGTATAGGCGCGTTAGGGGGGGCTGCCGGGGAGCTGTTTTTT. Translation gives CASSIGALGGAAGELFF.